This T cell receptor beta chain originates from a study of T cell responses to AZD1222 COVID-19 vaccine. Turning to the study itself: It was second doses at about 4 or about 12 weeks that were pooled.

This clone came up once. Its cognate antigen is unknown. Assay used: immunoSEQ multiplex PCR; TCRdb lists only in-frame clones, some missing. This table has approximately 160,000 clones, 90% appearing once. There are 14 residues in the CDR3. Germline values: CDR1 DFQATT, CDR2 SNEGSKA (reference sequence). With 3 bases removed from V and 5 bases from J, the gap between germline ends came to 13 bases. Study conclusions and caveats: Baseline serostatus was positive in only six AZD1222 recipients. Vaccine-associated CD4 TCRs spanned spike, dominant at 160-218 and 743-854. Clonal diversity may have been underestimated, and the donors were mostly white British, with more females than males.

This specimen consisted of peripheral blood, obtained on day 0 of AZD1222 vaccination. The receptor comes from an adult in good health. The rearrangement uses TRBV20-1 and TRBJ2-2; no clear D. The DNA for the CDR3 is TGCAGTGCTAGTGGTCCCATTAGGACCGGGGAGCTGTTTTTT. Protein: CSASGPIRTGELFF.